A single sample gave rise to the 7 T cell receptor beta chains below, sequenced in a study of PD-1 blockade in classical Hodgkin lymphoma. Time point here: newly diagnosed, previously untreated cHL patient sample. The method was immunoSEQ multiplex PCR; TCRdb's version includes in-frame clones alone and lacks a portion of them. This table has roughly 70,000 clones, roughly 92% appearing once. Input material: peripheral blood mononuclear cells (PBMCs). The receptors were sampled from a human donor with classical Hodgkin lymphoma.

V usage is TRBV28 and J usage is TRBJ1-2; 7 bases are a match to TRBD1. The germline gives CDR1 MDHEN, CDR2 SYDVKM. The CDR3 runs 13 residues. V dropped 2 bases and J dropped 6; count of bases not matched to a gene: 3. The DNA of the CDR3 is TGTGCCAGCAGTTTAGCGACAGGGAATGGCTACACCTTC. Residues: CASSLATGNGYTF.

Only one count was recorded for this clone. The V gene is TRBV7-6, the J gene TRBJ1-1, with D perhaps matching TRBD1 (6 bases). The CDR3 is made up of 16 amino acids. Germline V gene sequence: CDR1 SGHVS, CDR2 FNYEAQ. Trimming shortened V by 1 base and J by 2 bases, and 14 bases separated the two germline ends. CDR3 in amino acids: CASSLEGGALNTEAFF. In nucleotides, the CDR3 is TGTGCCAGCAGCTTAGAGGGGGGGGCCCTCAACACTGAAGCTTTCTTT. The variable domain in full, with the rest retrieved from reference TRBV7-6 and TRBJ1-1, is GAGVSQSPRYKVTKRGQDVALRCDPISGHVSLYWYRQALGQGPEFLTYFNYEAQQDKSGLPNDRFSAERPEGSISTLTIQRTEQRDSAMYRCASSLEGGALNTEAFFGQGTRLTVV.

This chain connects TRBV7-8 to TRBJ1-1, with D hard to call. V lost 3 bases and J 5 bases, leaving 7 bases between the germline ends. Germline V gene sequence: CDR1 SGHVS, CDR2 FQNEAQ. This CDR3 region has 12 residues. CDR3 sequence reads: CASSFGRTEAFF. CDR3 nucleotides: TGTGCCAGCAGCTTCGGACGGACTGAAGCTTTCTTT.

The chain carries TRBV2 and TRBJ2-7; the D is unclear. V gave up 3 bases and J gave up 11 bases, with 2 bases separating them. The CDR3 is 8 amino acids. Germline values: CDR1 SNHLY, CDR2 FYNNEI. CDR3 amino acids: CASSEEYF. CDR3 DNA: TGTGCCAGCAGTGAGGAGTACTTC.

The CDR3 nucleotides read TGTGCCAGTAGTATCGGGCCAGATACAGATACGCAGTATTTT. Protein: CASSIGPDTDTQYF. V is TRBV19 and J is TRBJ2-3; D remains ambiguous. Trimming pared 3 bases from V and 3 bases from J, leaving 10 bases between. The CDR3 consists of 14 residues. Germline V lookup: CDR1 LNHDA, CDR2 SQIVND (reference sequence).

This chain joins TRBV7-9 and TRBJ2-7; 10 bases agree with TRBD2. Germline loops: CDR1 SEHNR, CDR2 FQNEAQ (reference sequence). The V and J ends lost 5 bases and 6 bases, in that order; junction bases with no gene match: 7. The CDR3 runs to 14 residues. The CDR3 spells CASSPKREGAEQYF. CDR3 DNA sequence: TGTGCCAGCAGCCCTAAGCGGGAGGGTGCCGAGCAGTACTTC.

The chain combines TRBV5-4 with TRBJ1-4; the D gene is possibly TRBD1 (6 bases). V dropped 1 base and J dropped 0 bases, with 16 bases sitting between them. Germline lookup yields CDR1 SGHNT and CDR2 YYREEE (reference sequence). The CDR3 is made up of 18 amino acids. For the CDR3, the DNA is TGTGCCAGCAGCTTGTTAGGACAGCCATTCGCAACTAATGAAAAACTGTTTTTT. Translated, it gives CASSLLGQPFATNEKLFF.